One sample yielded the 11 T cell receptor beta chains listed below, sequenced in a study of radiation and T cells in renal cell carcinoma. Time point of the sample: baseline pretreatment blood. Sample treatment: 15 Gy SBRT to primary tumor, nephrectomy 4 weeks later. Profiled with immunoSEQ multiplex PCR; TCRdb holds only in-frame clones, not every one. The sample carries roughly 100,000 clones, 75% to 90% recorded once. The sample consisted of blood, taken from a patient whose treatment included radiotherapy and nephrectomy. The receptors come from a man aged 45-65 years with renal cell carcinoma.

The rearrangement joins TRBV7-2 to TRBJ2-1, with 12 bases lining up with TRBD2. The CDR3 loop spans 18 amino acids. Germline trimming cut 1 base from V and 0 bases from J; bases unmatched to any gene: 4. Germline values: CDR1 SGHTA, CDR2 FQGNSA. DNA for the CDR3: TGTGCCAGCAGCTTAGGGCTAGCGGGGGGGTTCTCCTACAATGAGCAGTTCTTC. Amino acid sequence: CASSLGLAGGFSYNEQFF. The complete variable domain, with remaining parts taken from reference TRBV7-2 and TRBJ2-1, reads GAGVSQSPSNKVTEKGKDVELRCDPISGHTALYWYRQSLGQGLEFLIYFQGNSAPDKSGLPSDRFSAERTGGSVSTLTIQRTQQEDSAVYLCASSLGLAGGFSYNEQFFGPGTRLTVL.

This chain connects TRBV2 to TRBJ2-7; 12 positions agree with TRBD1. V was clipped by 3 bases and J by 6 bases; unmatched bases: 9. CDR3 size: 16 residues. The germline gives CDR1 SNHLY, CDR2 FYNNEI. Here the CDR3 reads CASSEQGQGASFEQYF. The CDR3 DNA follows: TGTGCCAGCAGTGAGCAGGGACAGGGGGCTTCTTTCGAGCAGTACTTC. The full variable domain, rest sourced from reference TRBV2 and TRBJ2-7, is EPEVTQTPSHQVTQMGQEVILRCVPISNHLYFYWYRQILGQKVEFLVSFYNNEISEKSEIFDDQFSVERPDGSNFTLKIRSTKLEDSAMYFCASSEQGQGASFEQYFGPGTRLTVT.

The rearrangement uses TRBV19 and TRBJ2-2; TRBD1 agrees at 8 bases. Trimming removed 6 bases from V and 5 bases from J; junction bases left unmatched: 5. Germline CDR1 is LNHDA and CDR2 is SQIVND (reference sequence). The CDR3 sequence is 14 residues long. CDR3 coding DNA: TGTGCCAGTAGCCTCCAGGGGGCTACCGGGGAGCTGTTTTTT. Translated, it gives CASSLQGATGELFF.

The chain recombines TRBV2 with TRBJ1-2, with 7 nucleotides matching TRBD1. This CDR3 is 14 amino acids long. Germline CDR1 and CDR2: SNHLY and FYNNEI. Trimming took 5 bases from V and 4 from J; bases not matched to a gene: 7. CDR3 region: CASSLQGIAYGYTF. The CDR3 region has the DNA TGTGCCAGCAGTTTACAGGGGATCGCCTATGGCTACACCTTC.

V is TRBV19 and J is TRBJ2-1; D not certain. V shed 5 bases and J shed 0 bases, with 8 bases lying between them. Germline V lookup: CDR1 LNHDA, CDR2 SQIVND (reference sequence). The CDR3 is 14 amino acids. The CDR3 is CASSRGSSYNEQFF. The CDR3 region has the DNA TGTGCCAGTAGTCGTGGTAGCTCCTACAATGAGCAGTTCTTC.

The CDR3 region is CAIQGREADTQYF. As DNA, the CDR3 is TGTGCCATCCAGGGGCGGGAGGCAGATACGCAGTATTTT. The chain links TRBV10-3 to TRBJ2-3; TRBD2 aligns across 8 bases. Germline V lookup: CDR1 ENHRY, CDR2 SYGVKD. The V and J ends lost 8 bases and 4 bases, in that order; junction bases with no gene match: 5. The CDR3 totals 13 residues.

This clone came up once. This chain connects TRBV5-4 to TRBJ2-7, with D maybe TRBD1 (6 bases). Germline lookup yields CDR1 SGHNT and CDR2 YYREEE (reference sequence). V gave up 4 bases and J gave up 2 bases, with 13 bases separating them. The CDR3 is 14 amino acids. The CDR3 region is CASSVTGITYEQYF. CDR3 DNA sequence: TGTGCCAGCAGCGTGACAGGTATAACCTACGAGCAGTACTTC.

The DNA for the CDR3 is TGTGCCTGGACACGGGGGTATAATTCACCCCTCCACTTT. It translates to CAWTRGYNSPLHF. The rearrangement uses TRBV30 and TRBJ1-6, with D possibly matching TRBD1 (5 bases). Germline CDR1 is GTSNPN and CDR2 is SVGIG (reference sequence). V was shortened by 4 bases and J by 4 bases, with 8 bases between the two germline ends. The CDR3 extends over 13 amino acids.

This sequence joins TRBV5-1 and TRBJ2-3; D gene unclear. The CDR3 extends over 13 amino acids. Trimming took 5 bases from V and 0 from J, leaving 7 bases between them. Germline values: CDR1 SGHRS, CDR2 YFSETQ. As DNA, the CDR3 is TGCGCCAGCAGGGGTGGGAGCACAGATACGCAGTATTTT. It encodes CASRGGSTDTQYF.

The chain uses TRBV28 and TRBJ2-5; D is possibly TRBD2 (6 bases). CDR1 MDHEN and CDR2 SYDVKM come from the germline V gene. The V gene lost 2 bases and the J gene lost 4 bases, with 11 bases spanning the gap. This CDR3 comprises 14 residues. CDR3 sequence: CASSLIGRRETQYF. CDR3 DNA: TGTGCCAGCAGTTTAATCGGGAGAAGAGAGACCCAGTACTTC.

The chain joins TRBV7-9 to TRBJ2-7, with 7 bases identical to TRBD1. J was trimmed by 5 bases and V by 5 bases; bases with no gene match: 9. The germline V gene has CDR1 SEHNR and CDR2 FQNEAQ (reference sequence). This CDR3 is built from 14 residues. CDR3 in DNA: TGTGCCAGCAGCCCATCGACAGGGTCCGACGAGCAGTACTTC. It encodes CASSPSTGSDEQYF.